This TCR beta chain was sequenced in a study of graft-versus-host responses after intestinal transplantation. Study-level background: Multivisceral, liver-intestinal, or isolated intestinal transplants were received by the recipients. The study gave all recipients anti-thymocyte globulin induction, then tacrolimus and steroids for three to four years.

CDR1 LGHNA and CDR2 YSLEER come from the germline V gene. The trim removed 0 bases at V and 2 bases at J, leaving 5 bases unmatched. CDR3 length: 16 amino acids. Concerning this clone: Its antigen is not known.

TCRdb's table, derived via immunoSEQ multiplex PCR, lists solely in-frame clones and lacks some. The sample lists about 16,000 clones, approximately 88% occurring once. Regarding the study as a whole: Investigators detected GvH clones in recipient marrow, with some emerging earlier in ileum or blood.

V gene TRBV4-3 combines with J gene TRBJ2-7; 9 bases align to TRBD1. The sample here was PBMCs, taken about 110 days after intestinal transplant. The source of this sequence is a human patient who received an intestinal transplant, so some T cells may come from the graft donor. The CDR3 loop is CASSQDRRTGAYEQYF. The CDR3 DNA sequence: TGCGCCAGCAGCCAAGATCGTAGGACAGGGGCCTACGAGCAGTACTTC.